The present entry profiles one TCR beta chain with its context. The V gene's germline CDR1 is GTSNPN and CDR2 SVGIG (reference sequence). CDR3 length equals 14 residues. Trimming at V came to 3 bases and at J to 7 bases, leaving 2 bases not matched to a gene. This record belongs to a study of blood T cell repertoires in COVID-19. Across the whole study: COVID-19 samples from acute and convalescent phases originated in the United States, Italy and Spain. PBMCs, B-cell-depleted T cells, or T cells were the source of the cDNA or gDNA that made up the material.

Per the original data handling: Counts of nucleated cells, estimated from reference gene primer amplification, were obtained. Measured with immunoSEQ multiplex PCR; TCRdb has only the in-frame clones, and not every one. D and trimming were read from the DNA, whereas the V and J calls and clone size are those reported in that table. The profile shows about 50,000 clones, 84% of them singletons. V is TRBV30 and J is TRBJ1-6; 11 nucleotides match TRBD1. This clonotype was sampled from a man in his sixties with acute or convalescent COVID-19. Sequenced input: peripheral blood. This CDR3 reads CAWRGTGGNSPLHF. The DNA for the CDR3 is TGTGCCTGGAGGGGGACAGGGGGGAATTCACCCCTCCACTTT.